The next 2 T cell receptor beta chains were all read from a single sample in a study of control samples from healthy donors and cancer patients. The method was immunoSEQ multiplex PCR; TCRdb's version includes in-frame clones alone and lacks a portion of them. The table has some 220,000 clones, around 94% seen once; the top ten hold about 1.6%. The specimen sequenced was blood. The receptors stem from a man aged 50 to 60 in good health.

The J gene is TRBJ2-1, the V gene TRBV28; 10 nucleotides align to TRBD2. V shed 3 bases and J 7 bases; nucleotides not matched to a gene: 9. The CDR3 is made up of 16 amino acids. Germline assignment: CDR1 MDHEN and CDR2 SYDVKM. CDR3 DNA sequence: TGTGCCAGCAGTTTCTTAGCTAGCGGGGGCCTTAATGAGCAGTTCTTC. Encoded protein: CASSFLASGGLNEQFF.

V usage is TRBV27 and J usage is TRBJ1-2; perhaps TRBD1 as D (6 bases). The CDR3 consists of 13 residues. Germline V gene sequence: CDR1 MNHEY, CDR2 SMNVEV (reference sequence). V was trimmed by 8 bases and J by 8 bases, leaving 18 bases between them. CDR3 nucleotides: TGTGCCAGCGGTGGGGGGGGCCTTCGCGGCTACACCTTC. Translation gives CASGGGGLRGYTF.